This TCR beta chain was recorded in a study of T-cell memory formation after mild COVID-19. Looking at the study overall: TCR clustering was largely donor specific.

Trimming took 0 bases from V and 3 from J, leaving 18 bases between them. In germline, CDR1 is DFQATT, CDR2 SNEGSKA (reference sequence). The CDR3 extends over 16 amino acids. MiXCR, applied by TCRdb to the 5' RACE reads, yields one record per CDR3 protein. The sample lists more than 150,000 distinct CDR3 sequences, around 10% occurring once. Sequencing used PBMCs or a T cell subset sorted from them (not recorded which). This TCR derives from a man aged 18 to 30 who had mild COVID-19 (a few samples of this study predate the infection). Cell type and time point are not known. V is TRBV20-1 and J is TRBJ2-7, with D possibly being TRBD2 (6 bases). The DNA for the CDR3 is TGCAGTGCTAGAGATACCGGAAGGCAGGGAGGCTACGAGCAGTACTTC. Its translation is CSARDTGRQGGYEQYF.